This T cell receptor beta chain was captured by sequencing in a study of cytomegalovirus exposure and HLA in healthy donors. Study-level information: Early released data had 65 million to 100 million unique TCRs, all coming from HLA-typed donors.

Trimming pared 4 bases from V and 4 bases from J, leaving 12 bases between. The germline V gene encodes CDR1 SGHDT and CDR2 YYEEEE. This CDR3 region has 14 residues. The PCR employed 60 Vbeta primers together with 13 Jbeta primers. TCRdb's table, derived via immunoSEQ multiplex PCR, lists solely in-frame clones and lacks some. The sample lists 220,000 or so clones, 79% occurring once. About this clone: Its specificity is not known.

Study results and limitations: Data from an earlier analysis indicated that most TCR beta V segments were productive either about 87% or about 30% of the time.

The V call is TRBV5-6, the J call TRBJ1-3, with D maybe TRBD1 (5 bases). This receptor was taken from a man aged 45-60 years in good health and CMV-seronegative. Material: PBMCs. For the CDR3, the DNA is TGTGCCAGCAGCATGCGGACAACAGGAAACACCATATATTTT. Its translation: CASSMRTTGNTIYF.